The clone carrying this T cell receptor beta chain has just one count. Its target is unknown. At the deep level, the assay was run. In the original processing: As immunoSEQ supplied junction-only sequences (without quality scores), filtering differed. TCRdb's table, derived via immunoSEQ multiplex PCR, lists solely in-frame clones and lacks some. V and J calls and clone size are as listed in that table; D and trimming were resolved from the DNA. The profile shows roughly 2.1 million clones, 85% to 95% of them singletons. These data are taken from a study of shared clonotypes between healthy human individuals. Study conclusions and caveats: Rarefaction curves obtained for sorted subsets showed sequencing incomplete despite large depth.

CD45RO-negative cells were positively selected for CCR7, leaving out terminally differentiated effector memory CD45RA+ cells. This CDR3 region has 16 residues. Trimming took 1 base from V and 5 from J, leaving 14 bases between them. Germline-derived CDR1 and CDR2 are SGHVS and FNYEAQ. The sample taken for sequencing was naive CD8+ T cells from PBMCs. This clonotype was obtained from a man between 18 and 29 years old in good health. Some clones in this sample may be carry-over from other donors' samples. The V gene is TRBV7-6, the J gene TRBJ2-2, with D perhaps TRBD2 (5 bases). CDR3 bases: TGTGCCAGCAGCTTAGAGCACTTATCGGGGACCGGGGAGCTGTTTTTT. Protein product: CASSLEHLSGTGELFF.